The clone carrying this TCR beta chain came up a few times. TCRdb's protein and the DNA translation differ at residue 12; the protein here comes from the DNA. All gene names here are mouse names. The read is 3 residues too short to cover the CDR3 end, so that end is filled in from the germline J gene. The data were obtained in a study of CD8+ T cells in alopecia areata. Whole-study context: Recipient mice, roughly 6-10-week-old female C3H/HeJ animals, received skin from approximately 6-13-month-old C3H/HeJ graft donors with spontaneous alopecia.

Extracted RNA was reverse transcribed into cDNA, the sequencing template. The repertoire was sequenced with immunoSEQ multiplex PCR; TCRdb's copy has only in-frame clones and lacks some. The repertoire shows more than 90,000 clones, none seen only once; the top ten take roughly a fifth. The V gene end was trimmed by 2 bases and the J gene end by 4 bases; junction bases not matched to a gene: 6. The CDR3 loop spans 15 amino acids. Per the germline V gene, CDR1 is SGHDT and CDR2 is FRDEAV. Material for sequencing was lesional skin. The clonotype originates from a C3H/HeJ mouse with alopecia areata. This strain has MHC haplotype H2-k. This rearrangement joins TRBV14 to TRBJ1-3; 7 bases are a match to TRBD1. CDR3 residues: CASSLTGRRGNTLYF. Incomplete CDR3 DNA: TGTGCCAGCAGTTTGACAGGGAGGAGGGGAAATACG.